This passage covers 2 T cell receptor beta chains from one sample sequenced in a study of graft-versus-host responses after intestinal transplantation. As to time point: postoperative day 105 after intestinal transplantation (dayNNNN = postoperative day). Some clones are missing from TCRdb's copy, which holds only in-frame ones; the method was immunoSEQ multiplex PCR. This sample has 11,000 or so clones, with about 89% found just once. The source material was PBMCs, sampled 105 days after intestinal transplantation. These receptors all come from a human patient who received an intestinal transplant, so some T cells may come from the graft donor.

The rearrangement links TRBV30 to TRBJ2-7; D unresolved. V was clipped by 5 bases and J by 5 bases, with 13 bases between them. The germline CDR1 and CDR2 sequences are GTSNPN and SVGIG (reference sequence). The CDR3 covers 12 residues. The chain's CDR3 is CAWGPGSHEQYF. The CDR3 DNA sequence: TGTGCCTGGGGTCCGGGTTCCCACGAGCAGTACTTC.

The chain employs TRBV27 and TRBJ1-1; D gene unclear. The V gene's germline CDR1 is MNHEY and CDR2 SMNVEV (reference sequence). V lost 7 bases, J lost 5 bases, and 17 bases lay in between. The CDR3 runs to 14 residues. The CDR3 sequence: CASNQDGRRTEAFF. CDR3 DNA: TGTGCCAGCAACCAGGACGGTAGAAGGACTGAAGCTTTCTTT.